The entry below describes one T cell receptor beta chain. This CDR3 spans 18 amino acids. V lost 1 base to trimming and J lost 8 bases; unmatched junction nucleotides: 13. Germline CDR1 reads WSHSY; CDR2 reads SAAADI. The data were taken from a study of T cells after yellow fever vaccination. TCRdb called the 5' RACE reads again in MiXCR, with one record for every CDR3 protein. This sample carries hundreds of thousands of distinct CDR3 sequences, around 12% of them seen once, and the ten largest clones take about 16%. The chain is built from TRBV10-2 and TRBJ2-1, with 11 bases fitting TRBD2. The sample here was PBMCs, taken on the day of the yellow fever booster vaccination. This clonotype was sampled from a man aged 25 to 40 who received the YFV17D yellow fever vaccine. Here the CDR3 DNA reads TGCGCCAGCAGTGAGTTCATGTTAGCGGGAGGGGGGGCCGATGAGCAGTTCTTC. As protein: CASSEFMLAGGGADEQFF.